These 11 T cell receptor beta chains were all obtained from the same sample, sequenced in a study of blood T cell repertoires in COVID-19. Produced via immunoSEQ multiplex PCR; TCRdb's table is partial and in-frame only. The data show 80,000 to 130,000 clones, with around 86% seen just once and approximately 2.4% held by the top ten. The sample consisted of PBMCs or T cells enriched from blood (not recorded which). These receptors were obtained from a woman between 50 and 59 years old who had recovered from COVID-19.

This chain joins TRBV3-1 (or the pseudogene TRBV3-2) and TRBJ1-1, with unresolved D. V dropped 5 bases and J dropped 3 bases, with 25 bases sitting between them. The CDR3 is made up of 18 amino acids. Germline CDR1 reads LGHDT; CDR2 reads YNNKEL (reference sequence). The CDR3 spells CASSKTGWGGPADTEAFF. Written as DNA, the CDR3 is TGTGCCAGCAGCAAAACCGGCTGGGGAGGGCCGGCGGACACTGAAGCTTTCTTT.

The chain uses TRBV27 and TRBJ1-2; TRBD1 matches at 9 bases. The length of the CDR3 is 16 residues. V was pared by 0 bases and J by 4 bases, with 6 bases of the junction left unmatched. CDR1 MNHEY and CDR2 SMNVEV come from the germline V gene (reference sequence). In DNA form, the CDR3 reads TGTGCCAGCAGTTTATCTGGGACAGGGCCGTTCTATGGCTACACCTTC. It specifies CASSLSGTGPFYGYTF.

The chain links TRBV6-5 to TRBJ2-7; D gene ambiguous. This CDR3 is 11 amino acids long. Germline values: CDR1 MNHEY, CDR2 SVGAGI. The germline V and J ends were trimmed by 3 bases and 5 bases, with 5 bases remaining between them. CDR3 region: CASSYENEQYF. The CDR3 DNA reads TGTGCCAGCAGTTATGAGAACGAGCAGTACTTC.

This clone was detected only once. V and J are TRBV5-4 and TRBJ2-1; D is uncertain. This CDR3 is 15 amino acids long. V lost 4 bases to trimming and J lost 5 bases, with 16 bases between them. CDR1 and CDR2 (germline): SGHNT, YYREEE (reference sequence). The CDR3 region has the DNA TGTGCCAGCAGCCTCCCCGGGTCGGCCAACAATGAGCAGTTCTTC. Protein: CASSLPGSANNEQFF.

The V and J genes are TRBV7-8 and TRBJ1-2; 7 positions agree with TRBD1. There are 14 residues in the CDR3. The germline V gene encodes CDR1 SGHVS and CDR2 FQNEAQ. V gave up 3 bases and J gave up 7 bases; unmatched junction bases: 8. The CDR3 loop reads CASSLAGTASGYTF. In nucleotides, the CDR3 is TGTGCCAGCAGCTTGGCCGGGACAGCATCTGGCTACACCTTC.

This clone has just a few counts. The rearrangement joins TRBV13 to TRBJ2-2; D uncertain. This CDR3 contains 12 residues. Germline CDR1 reads PRHDT; CDR2 reads FYEKMQ (reference sequence). Trimming took off 1 base at V and 5 bases at J, with 2 bases between the two ends. CDR3 DNA: TGTGCCAGCAGCTTAGCGACCGGGGAGCTGTTTTTT. Amino acid sequence: CASSLATGELFF. The full variable domain, its missing parts supplied by reference TRBV13 and TRBJ2-2, is AAGVIQSPRHLIKEKRETATLKCYPIPRHDTVYWYQQGPGQDPQFLISFYEKMQSDKGSIPDRFSAQQFSDYHSELNMSSLELGDSALYFCASSLATGELFFGEGSRLTVL.

V and J are TRBV6-2 or TRBV6-3 and TRBJ2-1; 8 positions match TRBD2. The germline gives CDR1 MNHEY, CDR2 SVGEGT. J was trimmed by 2 bases and V by 5 bases; bases with no gene match: 11. The CDR3 is 17 amino acids. The CDR3 bases are TGTGCCAGCAGTCCATCGCAAGGACTAGCTGCCTACAATGAGCAGTTCTTC. Translation gives CASSPSQGLAAYNEQFF.

This clone was seen more than once but under ten times. The chain combines TRBV19 with TRBJ2-6; D is uncertain. The CDR3 contains 15 residues. Between the trimmed V and J ends, which lost 3 bases and 0 bases, there was a span of 6 bases. Germline values: CDR1 LNHDA, CDR2 SQIVND (reference sequence). DNA of the CDR3: TGTGCCAGTAGTATCCAGTCCTCTGGGGCCAACGTCCTGACTTTC. Residues: CASSIQSSGANVLTF.

The genes are TRBV3-1 (or the pseudogene TRBV3-2) and TRBJ1-3; no definite D call. The V end lost 0 bases, the J end lost 0 bases, and 9 bases lay between the germline ends. The CDR3 contains 16 residues. CDR1 LGHDT and CDR2 YNNKEL come from the germline V gene (reference sequence). CDR3 DNA: TGTGCCAGCAGCCAAGACAGGAGGGTCTCTGGAAACACCATATATTTT. Amino acid sequence: CASSQDRRVSGNTIYF.

The chain is built from TRBV15 and TRBJ2-7, with D maybe TRBD1 (5 bases). CDR1 LNHNV and CDR2 YYDKDF come from the germline V gene (reference sequence). With 1 base removed from V and 2 bases from J, the gap between germline ends came to 9 bases. This CDR3 contains 14 residues. The CDR3 sequence is CATSRGGTPYEQYF. The CDR3 nucleotides read TGTGCCACCAGCAGAGGGGGCACACCCTACGAGCAGTACTTC.

The V call is TRBV6-5, the J call TRBJ1-1; unclear D gene. This CDR3 has 12 residues. V lost 8 bases to trimming and J lost 2 bases, with 9 bases between them. Germline loops: CDR1 MNHEY, CDR2 SVGAGI. Here the CDR3 DNA reads TGTGCCAGCGGGTACAGTAACACTGAAGCTTTCTTT. Translating gives CASGYSNTEAFF.